This is a list of T cell receptor beta chains from one sample in a study of cytomegalovirus exposure and HLA in healthy donors. Profiling relied on immunoSEQ multiplex PCR, and the TCRdb table lists in-frame clones only, not all of them. The data hold about 170,000 clones, with roughly 80% observed a single time. The material sequenced was PBMCs. These receptors were taken from a woman aged 50 to 60 in good health and CMV-seropositive. The CDR3 runs from the conserved cysteine through the conserved F or W. Each record gives: V gene, clone size, D gene, J gene, CDR3 protein, CDR3 DNA. A D gene is named only where the DNA matches it firmly. Clone size is shown for a subset of rows, as once, few, many or a class of expanded clone.

V gene: TRBV7-3; clone size: .; D gene: TRBD2; J gene: TRBJ2-3; CDR3 protein: CASSPTSGTLNTQYF; CDR3 DNA: TGTGCCAGCAGCCCGACTAGCGGGACGCTAAATACGCAGTATTTT
V gene: TRBV5-4; clone size: .; D gene: TRBD1; J gene: TRBJ1-1; CDR3 protein: CASSPGQVNTEAFF; CDR3 DNA: TGTGCCAGCAGCCCGGGACAGGTGAACACTGAAGCTTTCTTT
V gene: TRBV9; clone size: once; D gene: TRBD1; J gene: TRBJ2-6; CDR3 protein: CASSLIPGQGAGANVLTF; CDR3 DNA: TGTGCCAGCAGCTTAATTCCGGGACAGGGGGCTGGGGCCAACGTCCTGACTTTC
V gene: TRBV7-9; clone size: .; D gene: TRBD2; J gene: TRBJ2-1; CDR3 protein: CASSPGGSYNEQFF; CDR3 DNA: TGTGCCAGCAGCCCGGGAGGCTCCTACAATGAGCAGTTCTTC
V gene: TRBV5-1; clone size: few; D gene: .; J gene: TRBJ2-2; CDR3 protein: CASSPLWSNANTGELFF; CDR3 DNA: TGCGCCAGCAGCCCACTTTGGTCAAACGCGAACACCGGGGAGCTGTTTTTT
V gene: TRBV27; clone size: .; D gene: TRBD2; J gene: TRBJ2-7; CDR3 protein: CASSSLFVSGIPYEQYF; CDR3 DNA: TGTGCCAGCAGTTCCCTCTTCGTTAGCGGGATCCCCTACGAGCAGTACTTC
V gene: TRBV6-4; clone size: few; D gene: TRBD1; J gene: TRBJ2-3; CDR3 protein: CASSHGQGQDTQYF; CDR3 DNA: TGTGCCAGCAGCCACGGACAGGGGCAAGATACGCAGTATTTT
V gene: TRBV7-9; clone size: .; D gene: TRBD2; J gene: TRBJ2-7; CDR3 protein: CSSSSRLAGTEQYF; CDR3 DNA: TGTTCCAGCAGCTCCCGACTAGCGGGGACTGAGCAGTACTTC
V gene: TRBV5-1; clone size: .; D gene: TRBD2; J gene: TRBJ2-3; CDR3 protein: CASSPLGLAGSTDTQYF; CDR3 DNA: TGCGCCAGCAGCCCCTTGGGGCTAGCGGGGAGCACAGATACGCAGTATTTT
V gene: TRBV18; clone size: .; D gene: .; J gene: TRBJ1-1; CDR3 protein: CASSPKGEAEAFF; CDR3 DNA: TGTGCCAGCTCGCCTAAAGGGGAGGCTGAAGCTTTCTTT
V gene: TRBV27; clone size: .; D gene: .; J gene: TRBJ2-2; CDR3 protein: CASSLPRAGELFF; CDR3 DNA: TGTGCCAGCAGTCTACCTCGCGCAGGGGAGCTGTTTTTT
V gene: TRBV28; clone size: .; D gene: .; J gene: TRBJ2-2; CDR3 protein: CASSPGHLGNTGELFF; CDR3 DNA: TGTGCCAGCTCCCCCGGACACCTAGGGAACACCGGGGAGCTGTTTTTT
V gene: TRBV5-4; clone size: few; D gene: .; J gene: TRBJ2-1; CDR3 protein: CASRLGGGPAAPRNEQFF; CDR3 DNA: TGTGCCAGCAGACTTGGAGGTGGGCCTGCCGCCCCCCGCAATGAGCAGTTCTTC
V gene: TRBV4-1; clone size: .; D gene: TRBD1; J gene: TRBJ1-4; CDR3 protein: CASSQRGTGRPGEKLFF; CDR3 DNA: TGCGCCAGCAGCCAAAGGGGGACAGGGCGCCCGGGTGAAAAACTGTTTTTT